The 24 T cell receptor beta chains listed next were all sequenced from one sample in a study of technical replicates of blood from several donors. Generated by immunoSEQ multiplex PCR, the TCRdb table keeps only in-frame clones and is missing some. Of 95,000 to 100,000 clones in the sample, approximately 94% were seen once. Sequencing was performed on T cells isolated from PBMCs. The source is a human donor in good health.

This clone has a single count. The chain joins TRBV9 to TRBJ2-1; 14 bases agree with TRBD2. This CDR3 has 17 residues. CDR1 is SGDLS and CDR2 is YYNGEE in the germline V gene. The J segment lost 9 bases and the V segment lost 7 bases, leaving 15 bases of the junction unmatched. CDR3 nucleotide sequence: TGTGCCAGCTCGAAGGCGACTAGCGGGAGGGCCGGGAGTGAGCAGTTCTTC. Protein product: CASSKATSGRAGSEQFF.

This clone has more than one count but fewer than ten. The chain couples TRBV19 to TRBJ1-2; unclear D gene. Looked up from germline, CDR1 is LNHDA and CDR2 is SQIVND (reference sequence). V was pared by 5 bases and J by 4 bases, with 20 bases between. The CDR3 loop spans 16 amino acids. The CDR3 DNA follows: TGTGCCAGTAGTTACCGTCCAGGCGCCCACCTCTATGGCTACACCTTC. Protein product: CASSYRPGAHLYGYTF. The full variable domain, with the rest looked up from reference TRBV19 and TRBJ1-2, is DGGITQSPKYLFRKEGQNVTLSCEQNLNHDAMYWYRQDPGQGLRLIYYSQIVNDFQKGDIAEGYSVSREKKESFPLTVTSAQKNPTAFYLCASSYRPGAHLYGYTFGSGTRLTVV.

The rearrangement links TRBV21-1 to TRBJ2-1; TRBD2, the D gene given by the table, was not confirmed from the DNA. TRBV21-1 constitutes a pseudogene. The CDR3 is 18 residues long. The CDR3 nucleotides read TGTGCCAGCAGCAAAATCCCGACCGTAGCGGGACGTCGCAATGAGCAGTTCTTC. Translation: CASSKIPTVAGRRNEQFF.

The genes are TRBV9 and TRBJ1-2; D remains unclear. V shed 0 bases and J shed 7 bases, with 7 bases lying between them. The CDR3 spans 12 residues. The V gene's germline CDR1 is SGDLS and CDR2 YYNGEE. Here the CDR3 DNA reads TGTGCCAGCAGCGTAGGCGAGGCTGGCTACACCTTC. Its protein product is CASSVGEAGYTF.

This chain connects TRBV9 to TRBJ2-3, with a possible D match to TRBD2 (6 bases). Trimming stripped 1 base from V and 6 bases from J, with 6 bases between. This CDR3 has 12 amino acids. CDR1 is SGDLS and CDR2 is YYNGEE in the germline V gene. The CDR3: CASSVLADTQYF. The CDR3 DNA is TGTGCCAGCAGCGTACTAGCGGATACGCAGTATTTT.

This chain joins TRBV5-8 and TRBJ2-7, with TRBD1 identical over 8 bases. In germline, CDR1 is SGHTS, CDR2 YDEGEE. The CDR3 consists of 13 residues. V shed 4 bases, J shed 2 bases, and the junction held 2 bases outside the gene matches. This CDR3 reads CASSKDRAYEQYF. The DNA for the CDR3 is TGTGCCAGCAGCAAGGACAGGGCCTACGAGCAGTACTTC.

This chain uses TRBV5-4 with TRBJ2-7, with 7 bases lining up with TRBD1. After removal of 3 bases from V and 4 bases from J, the junction contained 7 bases not matched to a gene. CDR1 and CDR2 (germline): SGHNT, YYREEE (reference sequence). This CDR3 spans 14 amino acids. CDR3 region: CASSYKPTGYEQYF. The CDR3 nucleotides read TGTGCCAGCAGCTATAAGCCGACAGGGTACGAGCAGTACTTC.

The chain recombines TRBV29-1 with TRBJ1-2; D might be TRBD1 (5 bases). In germline, CDR1 is SQVTM, CDR2 ANQGSEA. The CDR3 has 10 residues. Trimming took 7 bases from V and 3 from J, leaving 6 bases between them. The CDR3 region has the DNA TGCAGCGGGGGGGACTATGGCTACACCTTC. Encoded protein: CSGGDYGYTF.

The genes are TRBV28 and TRBJ1-1, with 8 bases fitting TRBD1. This CDR3 comprises 17 residues. Germline V lookup: CDR1 MDHEN, CDR2 SYDVKM. J gave up 2 bases and V 5 bases, and 13 bases lay outside the gene matches. The CDR3 sequence is CASSHPAQGAVNTEAFF. The CDR3 DNA follows: TGTGCCAGCAGTCACCCGGCTCAGGGGGCAGTTAACACTGAAGCTTTCTTT.

V and J are TRBV9 and TRBJ2-5, with D possibly being TRBD1 (5 bases). The CDR3 spans 14 residues. The V gene's germline CDR1 is SGDLS and CDR2 YYNGEE. Trimming pared 4 bases from V and 1 base from J, leaving 11 bases between. CDR3 sequence reads: CASSPRGSQETQYF. For the CDR3, the DNA is TGTGCCAGCAGCCCAAGGGGCAGCCAAGAGACCCAGTACTTC. The full variable domain, with the rest looked up from reference TRBV9 and TRBJ2-5, is DSGVTQTPKHLITATGQRVTLRCSPRSGDLSVYWYQQSLDQGLQFLIQYYNGEERAKGNILERFSAQQFPDLHSELNLSSLELGDSALYFCASSPRGSQETQYFGPGTRLLVL.

A single count supports this clone. The chain recombines TRBV29-1 with TRBJ2-5; 12 positions match TRBD2. CDR3 length equals 14 residues. Germline V gene sequence: CDR1 SQVTM, CDR2 ANQGSEA. With 7 bases clipped from V and 4 bases from J, the junction kept 7 bases outside the gene matches. This CDR3 is CSAPGLAGLETQYF. Here the CDR3 DNA reads TGCAGCGCTCCGGGACTAGCGGGCCTAGAGACCCAGTACTTC.

The chain carries TRBV29-1 and TRBJ1-6; 7 positions match TRBD1. The CDR3 is 13 amino acids. Losses at the gene ends were 2 bases for V and 8 bases for J; bases not matched to a gene: 3. The germline CDR1 and CDR2 sequences are SQVTM and ANQGSEA. CDR3 nucleotides: TGCAGCGTTGAAAGGGACAGCTATTCACCCCTCCACTTT. Its translation: CSVERDSYSPLHF.

The chain recombines TRBV27 with TRBJ2-1; the D gene is possibly TRBD2 (5 bases). Germline loops: CDR1 MNHEY, CDR2 SMNVEV (reference sequence). The CDR3 contains 14 residues. V shed 5 bases and J shed 0 bases, with 8 bases lying between them. The CDR3 is CASSQRSSYNEQFF. For the CDR3, the DNA is TGTGCCAGCAGTCAGCGGAGCTCCTACAATGAGCAGTTCTTC.

This rearrangement joins TRBV7-2 to TRBJ1-2; tentatively, D is TRBD1 (5 bases). Looked up from germline, CDR1 is SGHTA and CDR2 is FQGNSA. Trimming cost V 4 bases and J 0 bases, with 21 bases left between them. This CDR3 spans 18 amino acids. The CDR3 is CASSSLPWGWGANYGYTF. The CDR3 DNA sequence: TGTGCCAGCAGCTCCCTCCCGTGGGGGTGGGGGGCTAACTATGGCTACACCTTC.

The chain couples TRBV7-8 to TRBJ2-1, with a weak D call TRBD1 (5 bases). Germline V gives CDR1 SGHVS, CDR2 FQNEAQ. This CDR3 is built from 15 residues. V was cut by 2 bases and J by 0 bases, with 8 bases left in between. CDR3 loop: CASSLLTGSYNEQFF. The CDR3 DNA reads TGTGCCAGCAGCTTACTTACAGGCTCCTACAATGAGCAGTTCTTC.

The chain joins TRBV4-1 to TRBJ2-1, with a tentative D call TRBD1 (5 bases). The germline V gene encodes CDR1 MGHRA and CDR2 YSYEKL. The CDR3 spans 14 residues. Trimming pared 4 bases from V and 7 bases from J, leaving 14 bases between. The CDR3 sequence: CASSPWPPGNEQFF. CDR3 DNA sequence: TGCGCCAGCAGCCCTTGGCCCCCAGGGAATGAGCAGTTCTTC.

This chain uses TRBV2 with TRBJ2-3, with 7 nucleotides matching TRBD1. The CDR3 consists of 15 residues. Trimming took 5 bases from V and 2 from J; bases not matched to a gene: 7. Germline lookup yields CDR1 SNHLY and CDR2 FYNNEI. CDR3 region: CASSQGTANTDTQYF. The CDR3, as DNA: TGTGCCAGCAGTCAGGGGACAGCCAACACAGATACGCAGTATTTT.

The chain carries TRBV10-2 and TRBJ1-3; 7 bases agree with TRBD1. From germline, CDR1 is WSHSY and CDR2 SAAADI. This CDR3 is 13 amino acids long. V was clipped by 8 bases and J by 0 bases; unmatched bases: 1. In nucleotides, the CDR3 is TGCGCCAGCCGGGACAGCTCTGGAAACACCATATATTTT. Its protein is CASRDSSGNTIYF.

The chain combines TRBV5-1 with TRBJ2-7, with 11 bases aligning to TRBD2. Germline CDR1 and CDR2: SGHRS and YFSETQ. V was pared by 0 bases and J by 0 bases, with 8 bases of the junction left unmatched. This CDR3 has 18 residues. This CDR3 is CASSLGASGGSSSYEQYF. In DNA form, the CDR3 reads TGCGCCAGCAGCTTGGGCGCTAGCGGGGGGTCCAGCTCCTACGAGCAGTACTTC.

This clone was seen once. The rearrangement links TRBV2 to TRBJ1-1; 11 positions agree with TRBD1. Germline CDR1 is SNHLY and CDR2 is FYNNEI. V lost 7 bases and J lost 4; bases outside the gene matches: 8. CDR3 length: 15 amino acids. CDR3: CASNLDGTGGTEAFF. CDR3 DNA sequence: TGTGCCAGCAATCTGGACGGGACAGGGGGCACTGAAGCTTTCTTT.

V and J are TRBV19 and TRBJ2-3, with D possibly TRBD1 on 6 matching bases. From germline, CDR1 is LNHDA and CDR2 SQIVND (reference sequence). This CDR3 has 18 residues. V was clipped by 3 bases and J by 4 bases, with 23 bases between them. In nucleotides, the CDR3 is TGTGCCAGTAGTATCATGGTGCCTCAGGGGTGGTCGGCAGATACGCAGTATTTT. Residues: CASSIMVPQGWSADTQYF. Full variable domain (remainder filled in from reference TRBV19 and TRBJ2-3): DGGITQSPKYLFRKEGQNVTLSCEQNLNHDAMYWYRQDPGQGLRLIYYSQIVNDFQKGDIAEGYSVSREKKESFPLTVTSAQKNPTAFYLCASSIMVPQGWSADTQYFGPGTRLTVL.

The chain joins TRBV28 to TRBJ1-1; 12 nucleotides match TRBD1. Unmatched junction bases numbered 11, after V lost 4 bases and J lost 11 bases. CDR1 is MDHEN, CDR2 SYDVKM, per germline. CDR3 size: 15 residues. The CDR3 protein is CASSSPGQGAAYAFF. CDR3 coding DNA: TGTGCCAGCAGTTCCCCGGGACAGGGGGCTGCGTACGCTTTCTTT.

The V gene is TRBV5-1, the J gene TRBJ1-2, with 9 bases fitting TRBD1. This CDR3 contains 16 residues. J gave up 5 bases and V 0 bases, and 8 bases lay outside the gene matches. Germline CDR1 and CDR2: SGHRS and YFSETQ. CDR3 DNA: TGCGCCAGCAGCTTGGATTGGACAGGGGATGGGTATGGCTACACCTTC. Translating it yields CASSLDWTGDGYGYTF.

V usage is TRBV27 and J usage is TRBJ2-7; TRBD1 matches 9 bases. CDR1 is MNHEY and CDR2 is SMNVEV in the germline V gene (reference sequence). The ends lost 5 bases at V and 2 bases at J; junction bases unmatched: 4. This CDR3 contains 14 residues. CDR3 sequence (DNA): TGTGCCAGCAGTACCGGACAGGGGACCTACGAGCAGTACTTC. Protein sequence: CASSTGQGTYEQYF.